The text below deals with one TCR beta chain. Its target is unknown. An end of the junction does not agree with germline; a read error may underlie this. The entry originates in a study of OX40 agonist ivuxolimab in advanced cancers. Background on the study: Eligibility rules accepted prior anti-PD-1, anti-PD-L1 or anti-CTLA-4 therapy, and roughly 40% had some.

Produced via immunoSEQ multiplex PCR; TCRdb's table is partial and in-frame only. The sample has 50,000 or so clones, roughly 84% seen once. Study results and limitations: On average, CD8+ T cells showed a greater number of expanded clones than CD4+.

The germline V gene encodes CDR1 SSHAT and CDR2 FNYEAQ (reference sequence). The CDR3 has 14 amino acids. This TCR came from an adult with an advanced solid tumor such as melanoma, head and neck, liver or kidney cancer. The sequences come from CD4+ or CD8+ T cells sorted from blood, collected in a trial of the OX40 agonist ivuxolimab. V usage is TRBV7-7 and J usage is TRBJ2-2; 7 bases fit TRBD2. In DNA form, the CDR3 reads TGTGCTAGCAGGGCTAGCGGAAACACCGGGGAGCTGTTTTTT. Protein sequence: CASRASGNTGELFF.